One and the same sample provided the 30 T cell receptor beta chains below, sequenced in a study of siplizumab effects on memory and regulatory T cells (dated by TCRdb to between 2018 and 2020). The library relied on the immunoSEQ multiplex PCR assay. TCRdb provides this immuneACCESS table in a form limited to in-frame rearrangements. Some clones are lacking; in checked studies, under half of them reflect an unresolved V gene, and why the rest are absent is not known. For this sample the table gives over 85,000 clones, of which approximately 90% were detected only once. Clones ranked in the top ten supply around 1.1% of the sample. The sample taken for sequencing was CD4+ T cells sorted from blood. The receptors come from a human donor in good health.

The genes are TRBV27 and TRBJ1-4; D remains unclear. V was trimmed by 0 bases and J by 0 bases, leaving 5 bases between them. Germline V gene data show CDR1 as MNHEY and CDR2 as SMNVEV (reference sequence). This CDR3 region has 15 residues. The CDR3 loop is CASSLSRATNEKLFF. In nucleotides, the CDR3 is TGTGCCAGCAGTTTATCAAGAGCAACTAATGAAAAACTGTTTTTT.

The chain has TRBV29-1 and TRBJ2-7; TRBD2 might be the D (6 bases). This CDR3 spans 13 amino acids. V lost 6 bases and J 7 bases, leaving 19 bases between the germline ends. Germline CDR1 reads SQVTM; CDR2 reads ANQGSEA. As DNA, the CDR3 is TGCAGCGTACCGGCCCAGGTCGGGGGAGAGCAGTACTTC. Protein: CSVPAQVGGEQYF.

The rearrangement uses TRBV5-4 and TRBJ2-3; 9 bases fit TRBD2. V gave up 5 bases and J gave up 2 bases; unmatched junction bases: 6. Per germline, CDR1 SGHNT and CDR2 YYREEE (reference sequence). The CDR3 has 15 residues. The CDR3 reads CASSPRLAVTDTQYF. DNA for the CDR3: TGTGCCAGCAGTCCACGACTAGCGGTCACAGATACGCAGTATTTT.

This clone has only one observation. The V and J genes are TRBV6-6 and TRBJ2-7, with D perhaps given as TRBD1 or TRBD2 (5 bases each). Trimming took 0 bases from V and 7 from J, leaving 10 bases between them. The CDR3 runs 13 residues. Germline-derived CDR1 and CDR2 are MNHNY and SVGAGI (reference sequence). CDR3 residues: CASSYSGEREQYF. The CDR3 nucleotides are TGTGCCAGCAGTTACTCGGGGGAGAGGGAGCAGTACTTC.

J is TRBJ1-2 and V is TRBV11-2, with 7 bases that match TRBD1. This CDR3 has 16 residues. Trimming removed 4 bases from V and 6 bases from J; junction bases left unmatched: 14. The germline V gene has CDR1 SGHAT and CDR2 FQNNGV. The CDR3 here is CASSSFWEGQGDGYTF. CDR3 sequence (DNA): TGTGCCAGCAGCTCCTTTTGGGAGGGGCAGGGGGATGGCTACACCTTC.

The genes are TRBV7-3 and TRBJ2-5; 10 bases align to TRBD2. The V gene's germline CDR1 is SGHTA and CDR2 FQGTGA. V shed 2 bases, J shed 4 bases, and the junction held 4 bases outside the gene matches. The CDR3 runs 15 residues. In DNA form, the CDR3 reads TGTGCCAGCAGCTTAGGAGCGGGAGGGGGAGAGACCCAGTACTTC. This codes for CASSLGAGGGETQYF.

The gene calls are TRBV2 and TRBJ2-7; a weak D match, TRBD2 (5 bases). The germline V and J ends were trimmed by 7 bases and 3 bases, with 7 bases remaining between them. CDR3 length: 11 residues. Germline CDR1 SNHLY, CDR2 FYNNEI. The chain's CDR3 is CASKRDYEQYF. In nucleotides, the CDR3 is TGTGCCAGCAAACGGGACTACGAGCAGTACTTC.

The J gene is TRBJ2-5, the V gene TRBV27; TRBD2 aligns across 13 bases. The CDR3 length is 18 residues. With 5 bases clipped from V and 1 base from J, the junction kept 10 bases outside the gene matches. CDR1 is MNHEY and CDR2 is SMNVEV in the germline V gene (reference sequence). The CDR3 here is CASSLTSGRALLQETQYF. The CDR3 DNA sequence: TGTGCCAGCAGTCTCACTAGCGGGAGGGCCTTACTCCAAGAGACCCAGTACTTC.

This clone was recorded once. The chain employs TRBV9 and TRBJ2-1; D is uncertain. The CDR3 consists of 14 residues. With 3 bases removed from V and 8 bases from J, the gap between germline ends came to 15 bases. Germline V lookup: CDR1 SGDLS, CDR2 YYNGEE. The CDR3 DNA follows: TGTGCCAGCAGCGGGGCTAGTCGATTTGATGAGCAGTTCTTC. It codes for CASSGASRFDEQFF.

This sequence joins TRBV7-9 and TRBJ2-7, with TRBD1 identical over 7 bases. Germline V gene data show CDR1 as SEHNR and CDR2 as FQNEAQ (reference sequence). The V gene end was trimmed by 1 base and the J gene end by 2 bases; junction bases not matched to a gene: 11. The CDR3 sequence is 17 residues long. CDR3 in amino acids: CASSLGASDRAPYEQYF. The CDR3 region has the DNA TGTGCCAGCAGCTTAGGGGCGAGCGACAGGGCGCCCTACGAGCAGTACTTC. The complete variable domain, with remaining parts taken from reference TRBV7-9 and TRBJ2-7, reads DTGVSQNPRHKITKRGQNVTFRCDPISEHNRLYWYRQTLGQGPEFLTYFQNEAQLEKSRLLSDRFSAERPKGSFSTLEIQRTEQGDSAMYLCASSLGASDRAPYEQYFGPGTRLTVT.

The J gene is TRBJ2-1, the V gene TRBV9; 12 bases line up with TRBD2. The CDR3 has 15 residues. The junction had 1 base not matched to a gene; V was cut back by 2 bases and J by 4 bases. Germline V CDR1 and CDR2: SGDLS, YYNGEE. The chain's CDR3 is CASSVLAGGYNEQFF. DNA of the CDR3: TGTGCCAGCAGCGTGCTAGCGGGAGGGTACAATGAGCAGTTCTTC.

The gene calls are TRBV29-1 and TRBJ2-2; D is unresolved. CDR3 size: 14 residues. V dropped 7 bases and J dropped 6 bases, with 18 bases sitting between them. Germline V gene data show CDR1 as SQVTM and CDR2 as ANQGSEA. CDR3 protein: CSATVGMDAGELFF. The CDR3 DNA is TGCAGCGCAACCGTGGGAATGGACGCCGGGGAGCTGTTTTTT.

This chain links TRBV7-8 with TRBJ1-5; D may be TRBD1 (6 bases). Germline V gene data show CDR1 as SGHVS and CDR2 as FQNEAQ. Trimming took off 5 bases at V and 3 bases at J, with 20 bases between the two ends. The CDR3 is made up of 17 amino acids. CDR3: CASSPRGGGLDNQPQHF. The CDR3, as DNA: TGTGCCAGCAGCCCACGTGGGGGGGGGCTAGACAATCAGCCCCAGCATTTT.

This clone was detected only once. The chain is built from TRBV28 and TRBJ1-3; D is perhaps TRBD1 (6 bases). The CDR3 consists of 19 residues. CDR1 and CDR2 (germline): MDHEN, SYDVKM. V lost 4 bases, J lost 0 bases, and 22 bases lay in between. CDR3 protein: CASSSFFRGTKNSGNTIYF. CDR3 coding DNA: TGTGCCAGCAGTTCATTTTTCCGGGGGACAAAAAACTCTGGAAACACCATATATTTT.

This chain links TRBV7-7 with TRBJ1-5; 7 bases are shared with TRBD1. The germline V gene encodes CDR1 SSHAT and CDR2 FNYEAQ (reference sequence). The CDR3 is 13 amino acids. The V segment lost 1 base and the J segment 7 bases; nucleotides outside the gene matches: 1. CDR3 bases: TGTGCCAGCAGCTTAGGACAGGGCCAGCCCCAGCATTTT. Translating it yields CASSLGQGQPQHF.

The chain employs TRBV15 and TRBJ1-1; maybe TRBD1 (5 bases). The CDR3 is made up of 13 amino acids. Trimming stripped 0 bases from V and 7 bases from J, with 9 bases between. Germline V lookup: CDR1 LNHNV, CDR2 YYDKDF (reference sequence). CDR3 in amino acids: CATSRDRGFEAFF. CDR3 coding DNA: TGTGCCACCAGCAGAGATCGGGGGTTTGAAGCTTTCTTT.

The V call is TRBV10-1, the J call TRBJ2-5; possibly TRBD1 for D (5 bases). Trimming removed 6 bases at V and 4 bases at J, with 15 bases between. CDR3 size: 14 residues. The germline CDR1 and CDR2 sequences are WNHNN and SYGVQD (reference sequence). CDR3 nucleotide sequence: TGCGCCAGCAGCCTTGGTAGGGGAAGAGAGACCCAGTACTTC. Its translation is CASSLGRGRETQYF.

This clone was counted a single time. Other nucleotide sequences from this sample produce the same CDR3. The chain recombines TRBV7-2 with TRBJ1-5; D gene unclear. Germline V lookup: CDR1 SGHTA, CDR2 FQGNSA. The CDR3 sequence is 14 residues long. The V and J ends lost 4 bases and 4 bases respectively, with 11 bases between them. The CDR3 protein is CASSSLFGNQPQHF. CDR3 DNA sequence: TGTGCCAGCAGCTCTCTTTTCGGGAATCAGCCCCAGCATTTT.

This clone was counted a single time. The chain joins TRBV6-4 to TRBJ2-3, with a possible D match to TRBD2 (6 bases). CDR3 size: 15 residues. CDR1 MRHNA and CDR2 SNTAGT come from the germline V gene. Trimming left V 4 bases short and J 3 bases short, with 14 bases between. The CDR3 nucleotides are TGTGCCAGCAGTGTCGGGACTCTTCTTACAGATACGCAGTATTTT. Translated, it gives CASSVGTLLTDTQYF.

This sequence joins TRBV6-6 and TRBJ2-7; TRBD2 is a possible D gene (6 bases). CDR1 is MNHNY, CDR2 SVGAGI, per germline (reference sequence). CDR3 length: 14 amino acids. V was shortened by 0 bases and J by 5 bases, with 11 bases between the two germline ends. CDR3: CASSYSRGSDEQYF. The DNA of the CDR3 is TGTGCCAGCAGTTACTCGCGGGGTTCGGACGAGCAGTACTTC.

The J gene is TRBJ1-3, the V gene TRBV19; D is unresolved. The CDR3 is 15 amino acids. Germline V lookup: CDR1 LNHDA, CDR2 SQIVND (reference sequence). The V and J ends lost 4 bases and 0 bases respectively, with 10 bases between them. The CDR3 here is CASSTNYGSGNTIYF. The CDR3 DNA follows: TGTGCCAGTAGTACCAACTATGGCTCTGGAAACACCATATATTTT.

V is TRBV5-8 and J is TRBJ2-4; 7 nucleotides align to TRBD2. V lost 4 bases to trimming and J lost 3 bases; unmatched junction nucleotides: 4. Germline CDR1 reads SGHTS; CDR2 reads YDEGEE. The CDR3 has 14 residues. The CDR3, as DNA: TGTGCCAGCAGCGAGCGGGGTGACAAAAACATTCAGTACTTC. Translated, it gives CASSERGDKNIQYF.

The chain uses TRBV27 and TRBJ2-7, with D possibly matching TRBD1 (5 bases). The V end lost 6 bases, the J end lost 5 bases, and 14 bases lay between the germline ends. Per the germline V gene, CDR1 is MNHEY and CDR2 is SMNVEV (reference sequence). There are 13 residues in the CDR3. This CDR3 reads CASSRQMFHEQYF. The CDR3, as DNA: TGTGCCAGCAGCAGACAGATGTTCCACGAGCAGTACTTC.

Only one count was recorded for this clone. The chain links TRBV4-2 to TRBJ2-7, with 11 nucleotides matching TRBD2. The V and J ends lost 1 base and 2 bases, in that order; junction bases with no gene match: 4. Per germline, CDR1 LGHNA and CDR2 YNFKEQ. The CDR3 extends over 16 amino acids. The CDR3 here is CASSQVGLADTYEQYF. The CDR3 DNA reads TGTGCCAGCAGCCAAGTGGGACTAGCGGACACCTACGAGCAGTACTTC.

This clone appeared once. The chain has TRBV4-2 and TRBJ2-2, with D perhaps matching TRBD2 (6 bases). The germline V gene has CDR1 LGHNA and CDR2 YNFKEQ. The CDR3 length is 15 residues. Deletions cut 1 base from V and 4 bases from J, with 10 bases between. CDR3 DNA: TGTGCCAGCAGCCAAGGGCGACTAGTCACCGGGGAGCTGTTTTTT. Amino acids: CASSQGRLVTGELFF.

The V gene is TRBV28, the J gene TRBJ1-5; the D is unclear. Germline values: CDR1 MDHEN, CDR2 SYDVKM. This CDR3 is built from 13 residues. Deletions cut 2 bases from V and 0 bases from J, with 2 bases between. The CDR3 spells CASSLISNQPQHF. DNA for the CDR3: TGTGCCAGCAGTTTAATTAGCAATCAGCCCCAGCATTTT.

The CDR3, as DNA: TGTGCCAGCAGCCCCTATTCCACCGCCGAGCAGTACTTC. Translating gives CASSPYSTAEQYF. This chain connects TRBV9 to TRBJ2-7, with D uncertain. Germline V gene lookup returns CDR1 SGDLS and CDR2 YYNGEE. CDR3 length: 13 amino acids. The V gene lost 4 bases and the J gene lost 6 bases, with 14 bases spanning the gap.

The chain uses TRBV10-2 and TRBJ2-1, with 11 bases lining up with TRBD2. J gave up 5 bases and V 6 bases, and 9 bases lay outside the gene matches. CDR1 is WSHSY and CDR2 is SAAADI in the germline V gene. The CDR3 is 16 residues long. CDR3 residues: CASRVSGLAGNNEQFF. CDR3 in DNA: TGCGCCAGCAGGGTGTCCGGACTAGCGGGTAACAATGAGCAGTTCTTC.

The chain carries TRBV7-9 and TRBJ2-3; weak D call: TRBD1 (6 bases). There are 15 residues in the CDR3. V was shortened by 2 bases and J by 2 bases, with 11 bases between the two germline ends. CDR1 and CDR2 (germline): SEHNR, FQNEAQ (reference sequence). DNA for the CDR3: TGTGCCAGCAGCTTAAAGACAGGAAACACAGATACGCAGTATTTT. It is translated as CASSLKTGNTDTQYF. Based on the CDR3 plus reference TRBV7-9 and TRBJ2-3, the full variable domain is DTGVSQNPRHKITKRGQNVTFRCDPISEHNRLYWYRQTLGQGPEFLTYFQNEAQLEKSRLLSDRFSAERPKGSFSTLEIQRTEQGDSAMYLCASSLKTGNTDTQYFGPGTRLTVL.

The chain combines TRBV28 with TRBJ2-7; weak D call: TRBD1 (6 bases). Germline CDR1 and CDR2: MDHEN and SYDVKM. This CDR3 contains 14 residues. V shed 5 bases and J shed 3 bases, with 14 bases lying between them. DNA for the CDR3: TGTGCCAGCAGTGGGGGACACCTGCTCTACGAGCAGTACTTC. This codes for CASSGGHLLYEQYF.